The present entry profiles one T cell receptor (beta chain) with its context. As yet, its antigen is unknown. Germline CDR1 and CDR2: MGHRA and YSYEKL. CDR3 length: 15 amino acids. The ends lost 4 bases at V and 3 bases at J; junction bases unmatched: 5. This entry comes from a study of OX40 agonist ivuxolimab in advanced cancers. Study-level background: Ivuxolimab, which patients received intravenously every 2 weeks, was dosed at 0.01 to 10 mg/kg. Averaging around 60 years in age, with a range of 23 to 79, the cohort was approximately 83% male. Prior anti-PD-1, anti-PD-L1 or anti-CTLA-4 therapy was allowed; more than 30% had some.

TCRdb's copy holds only in-frame clones and misses some; the assay was immunoSEQ multiplex PCR. The profile covers under 30,000 clones, with around four fifths appearing a single time and more than 11% taken by the ten largest. Study-level points and caveats: On average, a greater number of expanded clones characterised CD8+ T cells relative to CD4+.

The origin of this receptor is an adult with an advanced solid tumor such as melanoma, head and neck, liver or kidney cancer. The chain is built from TRBV4-1 and TRBJ2-5, with 10 bases fitting TRBD1. This specimen was CD4+ or CD8+ T cells sorted from blood, taken in a trial of the OX40 agonist ivuxolimab. CDR3 sequence reads: CASSRLTGGKETQYF. Written as DNA, the CDR3 is TGCGCCAGCAGCCGTCTGACAGGGGGCAAAGAGACCCAGTACTTC.